This T cell receptor (beta chain) appears in the sequencing data of a study of T cell repertoires in cytomegalovirus infection (dated by TCRdb to the late 2010s). Regarding the study in general: Peptide stimulations targeted recently identified HLA-C-restricted CMV epitopes, whose presentation resists viral immunomodulation, together with well-studied HLA-B-restricted epitopes. Donor HLA type was relevant to the analysis, as public TCR beta signatures indicated carriage of CMV infection together with the matching HLA type. The paper's findings and limits, for the study overall: In the ex vivo response, HLA-C-restricted CMV-specific TCR beta clonotypes were dominant, and in two of eight donors the single most frequent clonotype came from this HLA-C-restricted group. In both this cohort and an independent cohort of 300 to 450 donors, the cumulative frequency of public TCR beta family members distinguished carriers of CMV infection plus the relevant HLA type.

TCRdb lists the instrument as Illumina HiSeq 1500. TCRdb cleaned the public reads at Q25 with fastp, built clones with MiXCR and kept in-frame beta chains. Rows matching on CDR3 protein sequence are summarized as one entry with the most common DNA and genes. Recorded for this sample are 300,000 or so distinct CDR3 sequences; 25% of them occurred a single time. More than 10% of the sample goes to the ten largest clones. Reading the label with the study, this specimen's treatment or condition is: in vitro stimulation with specific CMV peptide epitopes to enrich CMV-specific T cells. This clonotype occurred many times. This receptor's antigen is unknown. The record has no base qualities; no much larger clone is one base away. Material: cultured PBMCs, obtained from culture after CMV antigen stimulation. The receptor comes from a human donor in good health (CMV status not recorded). Some clones in this sample may be carry-over from other donors' samples.

The DNA sequence is given as TGTGCCAGCAGCGTAGAAACCCGGGATGCGGAGACCCAGTACTTC. The encoded protein is CASSVETRDAETQYF. The chain links TRBV9 with TRBJ2-5; matching of 5 bases hints at TRBD2 as the D gene. The germline ends are 14 bases apart after V is trimmed by 0 bases and J by 5 bases. Including the terminal cysteine and phenylalanine, the CDR3 comprises 15 residues. Of the read, only the CDR3 DNA is kept; its 45 bases are in frame from base 1. The germline V gene sets CDR1 to SGDLS and CDR2 to YYNGEE.